This TCR beta chain was identified during a study of cytomegalovirus exposure and HLA in healthy donors (TCRdb year 2017). The study in broad terms: In an earlier analysis of roughly 590 of the donors, 276 Gb of sequence data and some 120 million unique TCR beta sequences from some 170 million T cells were reported. On average, around 230,000 unique TCR beta nucleotide sequences were sequenced per donor among a few hundred genotyped donors of the cohort, with about 17% of those sequences being non-productive. Rather than drawing on any new phenotypic data, the later analysis identified candidate immune exposures from TCR beta sequences and the way those sequences occurred across donors. About five DR-DQ haplotypes were handled as single units for association and clustering, since linkage in the cohort was strong. Among the roughly 400 genotyped donors, around 81% belonged to the genetic ancestry cluster associated with self-reported Caucasian donors. The T cell repertoires of 666 subjects were profiled by immunosequencing and related to cytomegalovirus serostatus. Both class I and class II loci were covered by HLA typing, at four-digit resolution. In addition to the first cohort of roughly 670 subjects, a separate validation cohort of some 120 different subjects was used. An early release covering over 500 HLA-typed donors comprised 300 to 350 gigabases of sequencing data and around 80 million unique TCR sequences. High-throughput TCR immunosequencing, statistical association of individual TCRs with disease status, and machine learning were combined to predict cytomegalovirus infection status. Alongside the repertoire data, information on donor age, sex, ethnicity and CMV serostatus was compiled. All discovery cohort repertoires had been generated on a single sequencing platform. The number of typed donors differed by locus: about 620-640 for A, B, C, DRB1 and DQB1; some 540 for DQA1; fewer than 610 for DPA1; and some 470 for DPB1. In an earlier analysis of about 590 of the donors, high-throughput TCR beta sequencing was used to judge whether each TCR beta V gene segment behaved as functional or pseudogenic. A later genetic analysis took genome-wide SNP genotypes for about 60% of the roughly 670 donors and used that subset as a discovery cohort. The aim of the study was to test whether cataloging public T cell receptors could identify signatures of past pathogen exposure. To study patterns of TCR occurrence, a later analysis re-analyzed previously published TCR beta repertoires from 666 donors and added high-resolution HLA genotyping. What the authors observed across the whole study: V-gene and J-gene trimming of TCR beta chains was associated with a missense DCLRE1C variant in a later genetic analysis, and the association was replicated in an independent cohort. Presence/absence analyses assumed roughly uniform sequencing depth across donors, an assumption that may not hold. In a later analysis, some 18,000 TCR beta sequences were associated with specific HLA alleles at a false discovery rate of 0.05. When HLA alleles, especially DR and DQ, strongly co-occurred, attributing TCR associations to individual alleles was difficult. The cohort was sequenced for TCR beta chains only, and without alpha or paired-chain data the features that could be detected were limited. The earlier analysis of a few hundred of the donors excluded around 17 rarely observed V segments, including chromosome 9 orphons, because counts were too low. Three of the identified cytomegalovirus-associated TCR beta chains were confirmed in vitro to be specific for cytomegalovirus antigens. The classifier was reported to diagnose cytomegalovirus status with high specificity and sensitivity in both the original cohort and the validation cohort. In an earlier analysis of around 500 of the donors, most TCR beta V segments appeared in productive rearrangements about 87% or about 30% of the time, broadly matching IMGT annotations. According to a later genetic analysis, donors in an Asian-associated ancestry cluster had fewer N-insertions in productive TCRs than the roughly 700-donor mean. Correlated functional status among segregating V segments might reflect linkage disequilibrium, but an unknown experimental factor could not be ruled out. For the cohort, immune exposure information was limited to CMV serostatus. A further reported finding was that TCR beta sequences accurately predicted the HLA-A and HLA-B alleles for most subjects in the first cohort. Because some donors lacked HLA typing at each locus, the association tests relied only on the typed subset. Some IMGT-functional V segments, including TRBV6-2 and TRBV6-3, could not be told apart with the 87-base-pair reads, so those segments were excluded. Most CMV-associated TCR beta chains appeared to be HLA-restricted in a later analysis, and the HLA associations seemed to be driven largely by CMV exposure. A cluster of highly shared sequence variants was judged likely to be a technical artifact of the sequencing pipeline. A total of 150 or so TCR beta chains were listed by the study as associated with cytomegalovirus. According to a later analysis, TCR association rates differed among HLA loci, with DRB1 alleles showing the most associated TCRs and HLA-C alleles showing the fewest. Most TCR sequences were seen in very few donors, while some public TCRs were found in many individuals. According to the authors, the approach could potentially be generalized to other disease states and immunological phenotypes. Compared with equally common non-associated chains, HLA-associated TCR beta chains in a later analysis were more clonally expanded and had lower generation probabilities. Several of the top co-occurrence clusters appeared to be linked to parvovirus B19, influenza, CMV and Epstein-Barr virus, according to a later analysis.

The cohort was made up of 500 to 850 healthy bone marrow donors. At the time of sampling, every cohort member was nominally healthy, though immune exposures that went unrecorded were likely present. The donor was CMV seropositive and belonged to the group of around 300 seropositive cohort members. Every donor gave a peripheral blood sample, and the peripheral blood mononuclear cells from that sample were used for TCR beta sequencing. The Qiagen DNeasy Blood Extraction Kit was used to extract genomic DNA from the blood cell samples. To note about this clone: Its antigen is unknown. Per-base qualities were not stored, and no clone one base away is much larger.

The receptor library was made with the immunoSEQ multiplex PCR assay. For the multiplex PCR, a mixture combining 60 forward primers for TCR Vbeta segments and 13 reverse primers for TCR Jbeta segments was used. Amplification of the CDR3 region of rearranged TCR beta genes was performed with a multiplex PCR assay on genomic DNA. Amplified TCR beta libraries were sequenced as 87-base-pair reads on the Illumina HiSeq System. Turning to the authors' computational methods: A later analysis tallied 70 million to 100 million unique TCR beta chains across the 700 or so repertoires, and about 12 million of those chains were shared by two or more donors. To remove PCR and sequencing errors, raw reads were error-corrected and collapsed into unique sequences using a nearest-neighbor algorithm that merged closely related sequences. V, D and J gene segments were assigned by aligning CDR3 sequences to IMGT reference sequences. For a sequence to be retained, at least a six-nucleotide match to both a V gene segment and a J gene segment was required. Rearrangements were classified as productive when the CDR3 lacked stop codons and remained in frame with V and J, and all other rearrangements were classified as non-productive. CDR3 was defined by IMGT convention, running from the second conserved V-encoded cysteine to the conserved J-encoded phenylalanine. The earlier analysis of a few hundred of the donors excluded sequences that lacked an unambiguous match to a single V gene segment. In an earlier analysis of some 590 of the donors, a V segment was called functional when productive rearrangements were above 56.7%, and segregating when the standard deviation between donors exceeded 5%. A statistical classification framework was built for diagnosing cytomegalovirus status from the catalog of TCR beta chain sequences. A later analysis assigned V and J genes by comparing TCR nucleotide sequences with IMGT/GENE-DB human TR gene sequences. The TCRdist pipeline was used in a later analysis to assign CDR3 sequences and most-parsimonious VDJ recombination scenarios. In a later analysis, each TCR beta chain was defined by its CDR3 amino acid sequence together with its V-gene family, and reads lacking a unique V-gene family were excluded. A later analysis removed 500 to 650 highly shared, low-generation-probability nucleotide sequences to deal with suspected cross-contamination and a sequencing artifact. For each public chain, a later analysis derived a clonal expansion index from normalized ranks of inferred template counts within each repertoire. A later analysis computed generation probabilities with a VDJ recombination model fitted to out-of-frame rearrangements, and checked the results against IGoR. In a later analysis, hypergeometric tests were used to score TCR-TCR, TCR-HLA and TCR-CMV co-occurrence, with a repertoire-size bias correction applied to TCR pairs. A later analysis estimated false discovery rates by permuting HLA or CMV assignments 20 times. A later analysis grouped co-occurring TCRs with DBSCAN, adding TCRdist sequence similarity when clustering within HLA-allele-positive subsets. Repertoires with fewer than 30,000 or more than 120,000 public chains, plus five repertoires with anomalous nucleotide sharing, were excluded from co-occurrence clustering. TCRdb took this table from immuneACCESS and kept in-frame rearrangements with V and J called. Such tables lack part of the clones; where checked against another copy, unresolved V genes explain under half of the gap, and the rest is unexplained. V and J calls and clone size follow that table, whereas D and trimming were derived from the DNA. In this sample the table shows under 130,000 clones, about 68% of which occur a single time. Over 3.5% of the sample is taken by the ten largest.

Germline trimming amounts to 7 bases on V and 0 bases on J, with 6 as the count of junction bases outside the gene matches. In the germline V gene, CDR1 corresponds to SGHNT and CDR2 to YENEEA. Spanning cysteine to phenylalanine, the CDR3 consists of 18 amino acids. Only CDR3 DNA remains: 54 bases, in frame from the first base. Recombination connected TRBV11-3 to TRBJ2-1; TRBD2 aligns with 16 central bases. This clonotype was sampled from a man under 40 in good health and CMV-seropositive. The sample was PBMCs. Read as DNA, the sequence is TGTGCCAGCACCTCCGGGACTAGCGGGGGGGCCTCCTACAATGAGCAGTTCTTC. This yields the protein CASTSGTSGGASYNEQFF.